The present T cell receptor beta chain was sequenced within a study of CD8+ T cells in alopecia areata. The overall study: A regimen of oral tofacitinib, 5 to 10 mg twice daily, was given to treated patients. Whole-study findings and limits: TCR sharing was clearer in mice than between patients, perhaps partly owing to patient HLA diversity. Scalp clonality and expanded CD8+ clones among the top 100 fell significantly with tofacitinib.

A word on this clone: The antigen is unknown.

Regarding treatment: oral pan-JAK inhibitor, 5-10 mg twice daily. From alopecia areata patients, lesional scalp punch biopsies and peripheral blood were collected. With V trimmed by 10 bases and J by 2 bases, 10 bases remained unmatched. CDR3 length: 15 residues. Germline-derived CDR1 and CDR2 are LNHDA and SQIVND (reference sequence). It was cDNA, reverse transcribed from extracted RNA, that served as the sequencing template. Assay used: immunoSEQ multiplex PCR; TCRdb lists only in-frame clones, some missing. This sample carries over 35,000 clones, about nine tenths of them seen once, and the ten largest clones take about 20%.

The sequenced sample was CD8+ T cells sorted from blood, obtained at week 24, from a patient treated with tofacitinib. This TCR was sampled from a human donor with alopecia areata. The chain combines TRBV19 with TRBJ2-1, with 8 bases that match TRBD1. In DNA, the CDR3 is TGTGCCACATTGGGGGCCAGGGGGCCCTACAATGAGCAGTTCTTC. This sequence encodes CATLGARGPYNEQFF.